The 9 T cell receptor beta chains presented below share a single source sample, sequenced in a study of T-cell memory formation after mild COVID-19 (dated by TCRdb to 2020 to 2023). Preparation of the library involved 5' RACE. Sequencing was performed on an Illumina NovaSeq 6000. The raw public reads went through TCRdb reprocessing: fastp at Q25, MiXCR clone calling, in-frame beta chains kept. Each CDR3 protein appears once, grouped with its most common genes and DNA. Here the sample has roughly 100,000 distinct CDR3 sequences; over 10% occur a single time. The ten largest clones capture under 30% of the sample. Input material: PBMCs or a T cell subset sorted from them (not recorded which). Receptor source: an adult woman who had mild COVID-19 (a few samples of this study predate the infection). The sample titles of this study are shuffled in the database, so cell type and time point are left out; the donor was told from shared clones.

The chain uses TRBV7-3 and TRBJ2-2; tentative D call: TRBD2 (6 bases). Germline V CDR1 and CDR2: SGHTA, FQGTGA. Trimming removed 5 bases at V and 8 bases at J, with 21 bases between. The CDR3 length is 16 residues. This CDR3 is CASSADSGTLDGELFF. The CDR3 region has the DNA TGTGCCAGCAGCGCCGACTCCGGGACTTTAGATGGGGAGCTGTTTTTT.

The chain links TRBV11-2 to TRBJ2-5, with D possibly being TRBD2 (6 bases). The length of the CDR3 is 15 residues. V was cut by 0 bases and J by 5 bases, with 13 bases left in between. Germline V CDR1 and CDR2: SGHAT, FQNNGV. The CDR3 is CASSLDYGTQETQYF. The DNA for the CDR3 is TGTGCCAGCAGCTTAGATTATGGGACTCAGGAGACCCAGTACTTC.

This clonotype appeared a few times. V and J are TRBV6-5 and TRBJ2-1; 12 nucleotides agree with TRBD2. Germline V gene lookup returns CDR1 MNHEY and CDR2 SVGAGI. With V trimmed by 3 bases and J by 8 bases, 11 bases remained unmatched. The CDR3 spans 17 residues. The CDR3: CASSYSETSGSMDEQFF. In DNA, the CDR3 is TGTGCCAGCAGTTATAGCGAGACTAGCGGGAGTATGGATGAGCAGTTCTTC.

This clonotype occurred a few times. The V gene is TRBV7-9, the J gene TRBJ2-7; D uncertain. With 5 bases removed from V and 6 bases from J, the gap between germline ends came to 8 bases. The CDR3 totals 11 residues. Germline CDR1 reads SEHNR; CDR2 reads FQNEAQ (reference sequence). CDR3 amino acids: CASSLTAEQYF. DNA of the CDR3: TGTGCCAGCAGCCTGACGGCCGAGCAGTACTTC.

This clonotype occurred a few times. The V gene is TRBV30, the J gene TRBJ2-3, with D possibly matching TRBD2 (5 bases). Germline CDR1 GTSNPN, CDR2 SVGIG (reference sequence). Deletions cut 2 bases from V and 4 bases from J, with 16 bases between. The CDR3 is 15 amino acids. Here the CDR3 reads CAWSLSGLRADTQYF. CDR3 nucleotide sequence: TGTGCCTGGAGTCTCAGCGGCCTAAGGGCAGATACGCAGTATTTT.

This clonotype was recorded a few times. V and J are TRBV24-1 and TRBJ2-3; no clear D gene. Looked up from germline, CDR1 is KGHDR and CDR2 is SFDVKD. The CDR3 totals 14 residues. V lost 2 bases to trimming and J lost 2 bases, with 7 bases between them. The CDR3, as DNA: TGTGCCACCAGTGATTGGGGAAACACAGATACGCAGTATTTT. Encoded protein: CATSDWGNTDTQYF.

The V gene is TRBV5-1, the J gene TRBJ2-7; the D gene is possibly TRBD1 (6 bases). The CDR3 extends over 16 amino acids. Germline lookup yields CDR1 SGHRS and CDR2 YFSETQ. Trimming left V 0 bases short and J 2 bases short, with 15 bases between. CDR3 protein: CASSLDRAHLPYEQYF. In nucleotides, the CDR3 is TGCGCCAGCAGCTTGGACAGGGCCCATCTCCCCTACGAGCAGTACTTC. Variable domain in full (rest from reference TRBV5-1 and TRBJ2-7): KAGVTQTPRYLIKTRGQQVTLSCSPISGHRSVSWYQQTPGQGLQFLFEYFSETQRNKGNFPGRFSGRQFSNSRSEMNVSTLELGDSALYLCASSLDRAHLPYEQYFGPGTRLTVT.

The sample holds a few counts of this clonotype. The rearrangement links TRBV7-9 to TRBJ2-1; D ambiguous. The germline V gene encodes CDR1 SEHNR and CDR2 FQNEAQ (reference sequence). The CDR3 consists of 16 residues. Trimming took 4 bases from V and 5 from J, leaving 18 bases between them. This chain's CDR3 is CASSSPPDGPDNEQFF. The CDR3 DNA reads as TGTGCCAGCAGCTCCCCCCCGGACGGACCTGACAATGAGCAGTTCTTC.

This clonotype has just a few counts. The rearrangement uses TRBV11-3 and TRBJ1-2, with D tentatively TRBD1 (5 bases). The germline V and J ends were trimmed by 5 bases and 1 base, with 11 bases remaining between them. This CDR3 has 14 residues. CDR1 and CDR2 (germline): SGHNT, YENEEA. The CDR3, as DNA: TGTGCCAGCAGCCGCCGGGACGGTAACTATGGCTACACCTTC. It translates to CASSRRDGNYGYTF. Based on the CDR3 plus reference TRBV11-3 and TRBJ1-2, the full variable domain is EAGVVQSPRYKIIEKKQPVAFWCNPISGHNTLYWYLQNLGQGPELLIRYENEEAVDDSQLPKDRFSAERLKGVDSTLKIQPAELGDSAVYLCASSRRDGNYGYTFGSGTRLTVV.